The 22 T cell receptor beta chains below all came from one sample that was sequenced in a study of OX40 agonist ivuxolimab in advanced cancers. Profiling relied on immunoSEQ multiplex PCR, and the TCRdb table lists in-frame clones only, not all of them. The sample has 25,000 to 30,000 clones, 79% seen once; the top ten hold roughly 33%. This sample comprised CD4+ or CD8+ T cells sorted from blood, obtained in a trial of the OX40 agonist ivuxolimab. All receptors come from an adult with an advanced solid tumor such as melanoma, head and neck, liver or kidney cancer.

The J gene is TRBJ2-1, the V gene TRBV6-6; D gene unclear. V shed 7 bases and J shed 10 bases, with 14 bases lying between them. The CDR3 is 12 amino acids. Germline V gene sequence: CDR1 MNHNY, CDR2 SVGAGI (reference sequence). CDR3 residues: CASTRIAGEQFF. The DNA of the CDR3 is TGTGCCAGCACAAGAATAGCTGGCGAGCAGTTCTTC.

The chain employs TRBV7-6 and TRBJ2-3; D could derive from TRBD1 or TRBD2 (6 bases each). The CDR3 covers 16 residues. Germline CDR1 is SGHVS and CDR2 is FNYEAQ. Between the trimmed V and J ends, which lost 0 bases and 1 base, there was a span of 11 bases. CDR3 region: CASSLAGGRGTDTQYF. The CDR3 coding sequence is TGTGCCAGCAGCTTAGCGGGGGGCCGGGGCACAGATACGCAGTATTTT.

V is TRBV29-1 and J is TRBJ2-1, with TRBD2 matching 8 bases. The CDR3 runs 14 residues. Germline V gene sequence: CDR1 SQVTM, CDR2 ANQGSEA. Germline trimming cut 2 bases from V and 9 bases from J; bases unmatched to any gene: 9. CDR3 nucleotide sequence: TGCAGCGTTGAATACCTAGCGGGCTCCATTGAGCAGTTCTTC. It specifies CSVEYLAGSIEQFF.

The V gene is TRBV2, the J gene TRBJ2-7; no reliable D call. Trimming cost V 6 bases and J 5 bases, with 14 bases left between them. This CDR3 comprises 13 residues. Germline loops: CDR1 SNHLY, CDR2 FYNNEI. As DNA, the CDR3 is TGTGCCAGCAGAAGCCTAGATTGGGACGAGCAGTACTTC. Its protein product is CASRSLDWDEQYF.

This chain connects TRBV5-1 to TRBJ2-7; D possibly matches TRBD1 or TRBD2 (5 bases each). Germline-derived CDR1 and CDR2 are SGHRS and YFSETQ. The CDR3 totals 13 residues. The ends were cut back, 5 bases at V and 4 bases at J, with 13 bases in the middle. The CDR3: CASRPLGEYEQYF. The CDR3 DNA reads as TGCGCCAGCAGACCACTAGGGGAGTACGAGCAGTACTTC.

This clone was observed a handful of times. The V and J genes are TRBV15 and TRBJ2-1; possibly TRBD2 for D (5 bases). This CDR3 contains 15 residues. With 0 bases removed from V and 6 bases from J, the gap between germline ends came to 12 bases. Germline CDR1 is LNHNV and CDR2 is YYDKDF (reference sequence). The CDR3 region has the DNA TGTGCCACCAGCAGAGATCAAGGGCTAGCCAATGAGCAGTTCTTC. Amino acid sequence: CATSRDQGLANEQFF.

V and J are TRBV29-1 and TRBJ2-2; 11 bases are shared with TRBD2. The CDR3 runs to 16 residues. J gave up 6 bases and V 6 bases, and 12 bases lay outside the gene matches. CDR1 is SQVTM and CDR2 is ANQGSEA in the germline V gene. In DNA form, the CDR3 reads TGCAGCGTCCCAGGGGCTAGCGGGAGGTCAGCCGGGGAGCTGTTTTTT. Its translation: CSVPGASGRSAGELFF.

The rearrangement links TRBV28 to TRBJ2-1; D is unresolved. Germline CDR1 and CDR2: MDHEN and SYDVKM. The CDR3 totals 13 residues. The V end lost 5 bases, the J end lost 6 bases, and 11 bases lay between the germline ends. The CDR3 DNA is TGTGCCAGCAGTCCAATGACCCCCAATGAGCAGTTCTTC. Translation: CASSPMTPNEQFF.

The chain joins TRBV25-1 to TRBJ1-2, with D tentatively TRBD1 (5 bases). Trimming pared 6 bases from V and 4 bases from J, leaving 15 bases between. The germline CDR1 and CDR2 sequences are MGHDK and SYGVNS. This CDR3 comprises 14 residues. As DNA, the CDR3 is TGTGCCAGCAGATCGACAGAGCCAATCTATGGCTACACCTTC. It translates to CASRSTEPIYGYTF.

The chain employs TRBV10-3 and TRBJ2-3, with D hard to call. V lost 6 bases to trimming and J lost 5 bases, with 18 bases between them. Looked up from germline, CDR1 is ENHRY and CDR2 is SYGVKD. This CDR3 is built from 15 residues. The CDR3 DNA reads TGTGCCATCAGCGCGGACGTAGAAATCAAAGATACGCAGTATTTT. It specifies CAISADVEIKDTQYF.

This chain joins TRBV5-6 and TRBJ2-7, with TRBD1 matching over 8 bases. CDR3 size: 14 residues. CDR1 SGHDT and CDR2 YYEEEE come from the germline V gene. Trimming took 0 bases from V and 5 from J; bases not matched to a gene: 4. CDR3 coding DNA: TGTGCCAGCAGCTTGGCGACAGGGGCCAACGAGCAGTACTTC. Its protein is CASSLATGANEQYF.

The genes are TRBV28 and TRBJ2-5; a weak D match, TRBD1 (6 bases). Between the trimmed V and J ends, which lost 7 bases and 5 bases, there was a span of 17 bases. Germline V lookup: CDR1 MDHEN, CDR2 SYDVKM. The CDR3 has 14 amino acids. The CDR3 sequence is CASNILQGGETQYF. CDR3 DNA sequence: TGTGCCAGCAACATCCTACAGGGTGGGGAGACCCAGTACTTC. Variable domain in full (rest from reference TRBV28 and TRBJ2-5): DVKVTQSSRYLVKRTGEKVFLECVQDMDHENMFWYRQDPGLGLRLIYFSYDVKMKEKGDIPEGYSVSREKKERFSLILESASTNQTSMYLCASNILQGGETQYFGPGTRLLVL.

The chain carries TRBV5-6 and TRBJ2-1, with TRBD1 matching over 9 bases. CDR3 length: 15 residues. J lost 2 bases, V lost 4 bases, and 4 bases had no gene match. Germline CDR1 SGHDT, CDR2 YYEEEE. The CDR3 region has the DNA TGTGCCAGCAGCGGGGACAGGGTCCCCTACAATGAGCAGTTCTTC. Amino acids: CASSGDRVPYNEQFF.

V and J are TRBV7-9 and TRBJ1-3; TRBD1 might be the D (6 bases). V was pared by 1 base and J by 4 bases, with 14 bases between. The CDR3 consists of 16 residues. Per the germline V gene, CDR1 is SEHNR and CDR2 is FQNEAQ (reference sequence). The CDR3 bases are TGTGCCAGCAGCTTAGTTGGGGGGCCTATAGGAAACACCATATATTTT. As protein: CASSLVGGPIGNTIYF.

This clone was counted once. CDR3 residues: CASSLGSGYYEQYF. CDR3 bases: TGTGCCAGCAGCTTAGGAAGCGGGTACTACGAGCAGTACTTC. The V gene is TRBV11-2, the J gene TRBJ2-7; D possibly corresponds to TRBD2 (6 bases). There are 14 residues in the CDR3. V lost 1 base and J 3 bases, leaving 10 bases between the germline ends. Germline V CDR1 and CDR2: SGHAT, FQNNGV.

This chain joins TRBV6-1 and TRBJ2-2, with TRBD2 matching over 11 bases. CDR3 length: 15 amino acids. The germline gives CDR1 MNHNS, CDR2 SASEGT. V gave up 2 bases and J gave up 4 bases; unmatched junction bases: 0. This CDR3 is CASSELAGGTGELFF. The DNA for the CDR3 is TGTGCCAGCAGTGAACTAGCGGGGGGCACCGGGGAGCTGTTTTTT.

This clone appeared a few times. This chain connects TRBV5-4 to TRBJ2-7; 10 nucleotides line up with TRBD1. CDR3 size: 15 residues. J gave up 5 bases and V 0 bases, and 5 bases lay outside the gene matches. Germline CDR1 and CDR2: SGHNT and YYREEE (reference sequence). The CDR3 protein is CASSLVGTGVDEQYF. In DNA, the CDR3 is TGTGCCAGCAGCTTGGTCGGGACAGGGGTCGACGAGCAGTACTTC.

This CDR3 is CASSPQLVGGREQYF. CDR3 sequence (DNA): TGTGCCAGCAGCCCCCAACTAGTGGGGGGAAGGGAGCAGTACTTC. The V call is TRBV9, the J call TRBJ2-7, with D tentatively TRBD2 (6 bases). Germline values: CDR1 SGDLS, CDR2 YYNGEE. The CDR3 is 15 residues long. The V and J ends lost 4 bases and 7 bases respectively, with 21 bases between them.

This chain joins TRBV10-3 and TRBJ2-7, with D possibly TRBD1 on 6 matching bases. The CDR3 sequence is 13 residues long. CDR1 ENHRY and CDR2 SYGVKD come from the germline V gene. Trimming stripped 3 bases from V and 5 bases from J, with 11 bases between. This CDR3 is CAISDQQGHEQYF. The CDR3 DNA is TGTGCCATCAGTGACCAACAGGGTCACGAGCAGTACTTC.

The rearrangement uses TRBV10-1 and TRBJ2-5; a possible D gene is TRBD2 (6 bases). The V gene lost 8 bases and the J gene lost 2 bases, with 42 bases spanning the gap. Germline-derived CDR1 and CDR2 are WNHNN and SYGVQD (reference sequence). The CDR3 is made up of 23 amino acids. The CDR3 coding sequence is TGCGCCAGCCAAGCCAACCGACGACCGAGCCCGAAGTACTGGGCGGGACCACAAGAGACCCAGTACTTC. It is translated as CASQANRRPSPKYWAGPQETQYF.

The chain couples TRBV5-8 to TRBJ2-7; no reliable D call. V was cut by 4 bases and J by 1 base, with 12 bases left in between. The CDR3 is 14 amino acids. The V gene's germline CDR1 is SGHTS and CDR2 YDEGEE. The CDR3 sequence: CASSVGTASYEQYF. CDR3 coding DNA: TGTGCCAGCAGCGTCGGCACCGCATCCTACGAGCAGTACTTC.

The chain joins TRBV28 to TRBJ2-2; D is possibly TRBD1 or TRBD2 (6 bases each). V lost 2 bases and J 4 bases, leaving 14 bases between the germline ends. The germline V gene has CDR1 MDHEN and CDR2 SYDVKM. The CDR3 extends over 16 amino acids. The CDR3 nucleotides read TGTGCCAGCAGTTTAGCCTCCGGGGGCAGCACCGGGGAGCTGTTTTTT. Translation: CASSLASGGSTGELFF.